This is a list of T cell receptor beta chains from one sample in a study of T cell repertoires in cytomegalovirus infection. TCRdb analysed the reads with MiXCR anew, one entry per CDR3 protein. In the table there are some 310,000 distinct CDR3 sequences, 20% to 25% of which are singletons. Which antigens these TCRs recognize remains unknown. The sequencing here drew on cultured PBMCs, taken from culture after CMV antigen stimulation. The receptors shown here come from a human donor in good health (CMV status not recorded). Some clones in this sample may be carry-over from other donors' samples. The CDR3 runs from the conserved cysteine through the conserved F or W. Fields, in order: V gene, clone size, D gene, J gene, CDR3 protein, CDR3 DNA. The D gene is left open where the match is weak. Size values are once, few and many counts, or a class for expanded clones, and some rows have none.

v_gene: TRBV19
abundance: NA
d_gene: NA
j_gene: TRBJ2-1
CDR3aa: CASSISLVVNEQFF
CDR3nt: TGTGCCAGTAGTATATCTTTGGTGGTCAATGAGCAGTTCTTC

v_gene: TRBV7-2
abundance: many
d_gene: NA
j_gene: TRBJ1-2
CDR3aa: CASSLRSRQLNYGYTF
CDR3nt: TGTGCCAGCAGCTTAAGGTCCCGCCAACTTAACTATGGCTACACCTTC

v_gene: TRBV27
abundance: many
d_gene: TRBD2
j_gene: TRBJ2-5
CDR3aa: CASSLAGAAETQYF
CDR3nt: TGTGCCAGCAGTTTAGCGGGAGCTGCGGAGACCCAGTACTTC

v_gene: TRBV7-2
abundance: many
d_gene: NA
j_gene: TRBJ2-7
CDR3aa: CASSFHQWEQYF
CDR3nt: TGTGCCAGCAGCTTCCATCAGTGGGAGCAGTACTTC

v_gene: TRBV19
abundance: few
d_gene: NA
j_gene: TRBJ2-6
CDR3aa: CANTGHRSSAGANVLTF
CDR3nt: TGTGCCAATACGGGACACCGCTCGTCAGCTGGGGCCAACGTCCTGACTTTC

v_gene: TRBV11-2
abundance: NA
d_gene: TRBD2
j_gene: TRBJ2-5
CDR3aa: CASSLEGLAGEETQYF
CDR3nt: TGTGCCAGCAGCTTAGAGGGACTAGCGGGAGAAGAGACCCAGTACTTC

v_gene: TRBV5-1
abundance: few
d_gene: NA
j_gene: TRBJ1-2
CDR3aa: CASSSRGSYGYTF
CDR3nt: TGCGCCAGCAGCTCGAGGGGTAGCTATGGCTACACCTTC

v_gene: TRBV6-1
abundance: few
d_gene: NA
j_gene: TRBJ2-1
CDR3aa: CASREEGLGNEQFF
CDR3nt: TGTGCCAGCAGAGAAGAGGGACTGGGAAATGAGCAGTTCTTC

v_gene: TRBV12-3/TRBV12-4
abundance: many
d_gene: NA
j_gene: TRBJ1-1
CDR3aa: CASTSHGGMNTEAFF
CDR3nt: TGTGCCAGCACCTCCCATGGAGGGATGAACACTGAAGCTTTCTTT

v_gene: TRBV25-1
abundance: few
d_gene: NA
j_gene: TRBJ2-4
CDR3aa: CASSEQGVGAKNIQYF
CDR3nt: TGTGCCAGCAGTGAACAAGGGGTCGGAGCCAAAAACATTCAGTACTTC

v_gene: TRBV14
abundance: few
d_gene: NA
j_gene: TRBJ1-1
CDR3aa: CASSFDRPNTEAFF
CDR3nt: TGTGCCAGCAGCTTCGACAGGCCGAACACTGAAGCTTTCTTT

v_gene: TRBV20-1
abundance: NA
d_gene: NA
j_gene: TRBJ2-7
CDR3aa: CSARQDQYEQYF
CDR3nt: TGCAGTGCTAGACAGGACCAATACGAGCAGTACTTC

v_gene: TRBV7-2
abundance: many
d_gene: TRBD2
j_gene: TRBJ2-1
CDR3aa: CASSLASRREFNEQFF
CDR3nt: TGTGCCAGCAGCTTAGCGAGTAGGCGGGAGTTCAATGAGCAGTTCTTC

v_gene: TRBV6-5
abundance: NA
d_gene: NA
j_gene: TRBJ2-3
CDR3aa: CASSSKAETGTDTQYF
CDR3nt: TGTGCCAGCAGCTCAAAAGCCGAGACTGGCACAGATACGCAGTATTTT

v_gene: TRBV5-6
abundance: NA
d_gene: TRBD2
j_gene: TRBJ2-1
CDR3aa: CASSPPGLAGGPMNEQFF
CDR3nt: TGTGCCAGCAGCCCGCCGGGACTAGCGGGAGGGCCGATGAATGAGCAGTTCTTC

v_gene: TRBV7-2
abundance: many
d_gene: TRBD2
j_gene: TRBJ2-1
CDR3aa: CASSSPGLVLTNEQFF
CDR3nt: TGTGCCAGCAGCTCACCGGGACTAGTACTCACCAATGAGCAGTTCTTC

v_gene: TRBV10-2
abundance: NA
d_gene: NA
j_gene: TRBJ2-3
CDR3aa: CATTRVELSTDTQYF
CDR3nt: TGCGCCACCACCAGGGTCGAGTTAAGCACAGATACGCAGTATTTT

v_gene: TRBV27
abundance: NA
d_gene: TRBD2
j_gene: TRBJ2-4
CDR3aa: CASRALAGVNIQYF
CDR3nt: TGTGCCAGCAGAGCCCTAGCGGGAGTTAACATTCAGTACTTC